The present T cell receptor beta chain was sequenced within a study of cytomegalovirus exposure and HLA in healthy donors. General observations from the study: Further analysis was carried out later, and it showed several of the most significant clusters appearing linked to common viral pathogens. Later analysis placed DRB1 highest and HLA-C lowest in TCR association rates, which differed by HLA locus.

CDR1 is MNHNY, CDR2 SVGAGI, per germline (reference sequence). V lost 6 bases, J lost 7 bases, and 19 bases lay in between. There are 15 residues in the CDR3. With 60 Vbeta and 13 Jbeta primers, the PCR was carried out. Libraries were prepared by immunoSEQ multiplex PCR; TCRdb keeps only in-frame clonotypes and omits some of them. The data hold under 300,000 clones, with roughly 86% observed a single time. This clone was counted once. As yet, its antigen is unknown. The sequenced sample was PBMCs. The clonotype originates from a middle-aged woman in good health and CMV-seropositive. The chain links TRBV6-6 to TRBJ2-1, with D possibly matching TRBD1 (7 bases). CDR3 region: CASRTGESGGNEQFF. As DNA, the CDR3 is TGTGCCAGCAGGACTGGGGAGTCAGGGGGGAATGAGCAGTTCTTC.